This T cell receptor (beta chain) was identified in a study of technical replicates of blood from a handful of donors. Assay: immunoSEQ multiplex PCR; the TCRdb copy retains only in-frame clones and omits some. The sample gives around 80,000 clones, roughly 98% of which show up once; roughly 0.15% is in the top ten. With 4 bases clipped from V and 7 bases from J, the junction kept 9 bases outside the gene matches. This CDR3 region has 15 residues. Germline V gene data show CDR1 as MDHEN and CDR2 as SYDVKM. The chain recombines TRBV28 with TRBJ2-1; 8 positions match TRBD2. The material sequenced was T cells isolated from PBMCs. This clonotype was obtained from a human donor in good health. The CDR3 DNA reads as TGTGCCAGCAGTTCAGGAGGACTAGCATCGAATGAGCAGTTCTTC. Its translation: CASSSGGLASNEQFF.